This T cell receptor (beta chain) appears in the sequencing data of a study of blood T cell repertoires in COVID-19 (TCRdb year 2020). Some background on the complete study: Samples covering the acute and convalescent phases of COVID-19 were provided by collaborators in the United States, Italy and Spain. The prospective study material was composed of cDNA or gDNA derived from T cells, B-cell-depleted T cells, or PBMCs. Deeply sampled blood TCRbeta repertoires from subjects exposed to, actively infected with, or recovered from COVID-19 were included in the dataset. A freely available public database, intended as a resource for researchers studying the immune response to SARS-CoV-2, is where the repertoires were released. Samples came from the ongoing ImmuneRACE study (first 160 participants) plus 1,254 subjects from 6 global collaborators. Nearly every sample came with metadata listing a de-identified subject ID, COVID-19 status, age in years and sex. Where available, HLA class I and class II types were taken from metadata supplied by the sample provider and were not determined by assay-based typing. Broad study findings and their caveats: Clinical and demographic metadata were provided uncurated, with the amount varying by source and participant.

The count of this clone is one. Which antigen it targets is not known. Base qualities are missing; no much larger clone stands one base away. TCRbeta CDR3 regions were amplified from genomic DNA using the immunoSEQ Assay, a bias-controlled multiplex PCR. The paper's processing steps were these. The number of nucleated cells in each sample was estimated by amplification of reference gene primers within the assay. To quantify the absolute abundance of each unique TCRbeta CDR3 rearrangement, sequence reads were collapsed and filtered. For each sample, productive Simpson clonality was calculated by taking the square root of Simpson's diversity index across productive rearrangements. TCRdb's version of the immuneACCESS table is confined to in-frame rearrangements and falls short of the full clone set. An unresolved V gene accounts for under half of the shortfall where checked; the remainder is of unknown origin. Clone size and V and J calls were adopted from that table, with D and trimming inferred from the DNA. The sample table contains roughly 500,000 clones; only one count was recorded for roughly 85% of them. The ten largest clonotypes hold roughly 3.1% of the sample.

The collaborating institutions used their own protocols to collect whole blood in K2EDTA tubes. For TCRbeta analysis, collaborators shipped samples as frozen whole blood, isolated PBMCs, or DNA extracted from either of those sample types. The sequencing input was peripheral blood. The sequence was obtained from a human donor in a cohort sampled during active COVID-19.

The CDR3 loop reads CASSISQRQETQYF. The base sequence is TGTGCCAGCTCTATCTCCCAACGACAAGAGACCCAGTACTTC. The V and J genes are TRBV2 and TRBJ2-5, with the D gene not confidently named. V was cut back by 8 bases and J by 2 bases, leaving a gap of 15 bases between them. Measured from the cysteine to the phenylalanine, the CDR3 is 14 residues long. Only the CDR3 region is kept as DNA, spanning 42 bases read in frame from base 1. CDR1 and CDR2 are drawn from the germline V gene: SNHLY, FYNNEI.